This TCR beta chain was recorded in a study of CD8 T cells in ankylosing spondylitis. This CDR3 is 15 amino acids long. Germline V lookup: CDR1 SGHDT, CDR2 YYEEEE. After removal of 4 bases from V and 5 bases from J, the junction contained 11 bases not matched to a gene. As the method for making TCR beta libraries, quantitative 5'-RACE with molecular barcodes was used. Via MiXCR, TCRdb re-called the 5' RACE reads, giving one row per CDR3 protein. The sample lists about 220,000 distinct CDR3 sequences, roughly a tenth occurring once. Study-wide results and limits: Reported data indicate significant enrichment of disease-linked clones within matched ankylosing spondylitis synovial fluid. A TCR beta motif of several highly homologous variants appeared characteristic of ankylosing spondylitis blood. CD8+ disease-linked clones were present at relatively low frequencies in blood.

This clonotype came up a few times. Its target is not known. Sequenced material: blood, either unsorted or a sorted T cell fraction (not recorded which). This TCR derives from a male donor with ankylosing spondylitis or in good health (not recorded which). The J gene is TRBJ2-5, the V gene TRBV5-6, with TRBD2 identical over 7 bases. CDR3 amino acids: CASSERAMGGETQYF. The CDR3 DNA sequence: TGTGCCAGCAGCGAGCGGGCCATGGGAGGGGAGACCCAGTACTTC.